This paragraph reports one T cell receptor beta chain. Its matching antigen is unknown. This sample was taken from a study of regulatory T cells in long-lasting Graves disease. Study-level background: Persistence in Graves' disease required over 5 years of antithyroid drugs plus positive TSH receptor antibodies.

Noted time point: persistent/refractory GD, antithyroid drugs over 5 years with positive TRAb. PBMCs were the source of the RNA used for TCR sequencing. Diagnosing Graves' disease relied on the American Thyroid Association guidelines. Study-level findings and limits: Those with persistent Graves' had less TCR diversity than newly diagnosed patients.

The authors built TCR beta libraries using iRepertoire HTBI primers and Arm-PCR of CDR3 regions. One entry per CDR3 protein, called by TCRdb with MiXCR from the multiplex PCR reads. The sample holds about 660,000 distinct CDR3 sequences, about 30% seen once. Between the trimmed V and J ends, which lost 3 bases and 8 bases, there was a span of 11 bases. This CDR3 region has 12 residues. Germline V lookup: CDR1 SQVTM, CDR2 ANQGSEA. Sequencing was performed on peripheral blood mononuclear cells (PBMCs), taken when the disease was refractory, from a patient treated with antithyroid drugs. This TCR was recovered from a female donor with Graves disease. The chain carries TRBV29-1 and TRBJ2-4; D perhaps matches TRBD2 (5 bases). This chain's CDR3 is CSVESGMDIQYF. The CDR3 DNA is TGCAGCGTTGAGTCCGGGATGGACATTCAGTACTTC.